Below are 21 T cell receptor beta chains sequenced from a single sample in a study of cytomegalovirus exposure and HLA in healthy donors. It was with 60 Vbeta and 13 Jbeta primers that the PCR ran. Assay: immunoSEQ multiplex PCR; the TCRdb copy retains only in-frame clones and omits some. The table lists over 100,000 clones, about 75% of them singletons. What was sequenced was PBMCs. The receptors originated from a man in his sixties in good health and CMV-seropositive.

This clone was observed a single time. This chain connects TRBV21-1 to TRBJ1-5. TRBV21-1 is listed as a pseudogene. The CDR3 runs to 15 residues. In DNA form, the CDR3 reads TGTGCCAGCAGCAAAGGAGGCCACCCCGGGAAGCCCCAGCATTTT. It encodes CASSKGGHPGKPQHF.

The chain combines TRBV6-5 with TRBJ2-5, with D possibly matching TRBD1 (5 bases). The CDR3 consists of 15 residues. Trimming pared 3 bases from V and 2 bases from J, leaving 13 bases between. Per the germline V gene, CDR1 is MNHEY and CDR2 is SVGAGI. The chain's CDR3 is CASSYVTGPQETQYF. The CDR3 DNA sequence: TGTGCCAGCAGTTATGTAACAGGCCCGCAAGAGACCCAGTACTTC.

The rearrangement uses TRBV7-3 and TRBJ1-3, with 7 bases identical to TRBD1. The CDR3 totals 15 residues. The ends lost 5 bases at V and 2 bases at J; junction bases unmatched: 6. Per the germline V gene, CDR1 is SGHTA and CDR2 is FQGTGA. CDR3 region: CASSPHGTAGNTIYF. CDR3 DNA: TGTGCCAGCAGCCCCCACGGGACAGCTGGAAACACCATATATTTT.

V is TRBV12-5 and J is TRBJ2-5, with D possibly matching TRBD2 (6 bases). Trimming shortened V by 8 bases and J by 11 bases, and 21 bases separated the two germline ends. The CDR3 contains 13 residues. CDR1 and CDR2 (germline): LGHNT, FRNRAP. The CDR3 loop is CASSLPGLAQQYF. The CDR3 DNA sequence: TGTGCTAGTTCTTTACCGGGACTCGCTCAGCAGTACTTC.

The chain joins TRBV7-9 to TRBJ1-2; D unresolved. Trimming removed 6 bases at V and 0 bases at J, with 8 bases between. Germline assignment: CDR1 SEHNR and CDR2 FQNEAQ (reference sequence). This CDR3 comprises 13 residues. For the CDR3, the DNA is TGTGCCAGCAGGTCGACATCTAACTATGGCTACACCTTC. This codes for CASRSTSNYGYTF.

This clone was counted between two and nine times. CDR3 in DNA: TGTGCCAGCAGCTCCCCTAGCACAGATACGCAGTATTTT. It yields the protein CASSSPSTDTQYF. The chain links TRBV7-9 to TRBJ2-3, with D hard to call. Germline V gene lookup returns CDR1 SEHNR and CDR2 FQNEAQ (reference sequence). This CDR3 has 13 residues. Trimming stripped 4 bases from V and 0 bases from J, with 5 bases between. Combining the CDR3 with reference TRBV7-9 and TRBJ2-3 gives the whole variable domain DTGVSQNPRHKITKRGQNVTFRCDPISEHNRLYWYRQTLGQGPEFLTYFQNEAQLEKSRLLSDRFSAERPKGSFSTLEIQRTEQGDSAMYLCASSSPSTDTQYFGPGTRLTVL.

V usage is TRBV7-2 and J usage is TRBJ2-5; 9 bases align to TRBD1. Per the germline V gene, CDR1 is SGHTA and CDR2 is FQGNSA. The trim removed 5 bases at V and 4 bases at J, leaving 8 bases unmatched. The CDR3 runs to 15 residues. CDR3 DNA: TGTGCCAGCAGCGCAAGGGACAGGGCGGGAGAGACCCAGTACTTC. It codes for CASSARDRAGETQYF.

DNA for the CDR3: TGTACCTCCCGGGGGTTGTCCTATAATTCACCCCTCCACTTT. As protein: CTSRGLSYNSPLHF. The chain joins TRBV2 to TRBJ1-6; a possible D gene is TRBD1 (5 bases). The CDR3 length is 14 residues. Germline V gene lookup returns CDR1 SNHLY and CDR2 FYNNEI.

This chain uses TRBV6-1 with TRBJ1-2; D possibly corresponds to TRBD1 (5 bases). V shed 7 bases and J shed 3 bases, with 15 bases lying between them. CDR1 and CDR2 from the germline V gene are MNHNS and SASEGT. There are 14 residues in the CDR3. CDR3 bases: TGTGCCAGCAAGGAGGGACCCGCAGACTATGGCTACACCTTC. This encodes CASKEGPADYGYTF.

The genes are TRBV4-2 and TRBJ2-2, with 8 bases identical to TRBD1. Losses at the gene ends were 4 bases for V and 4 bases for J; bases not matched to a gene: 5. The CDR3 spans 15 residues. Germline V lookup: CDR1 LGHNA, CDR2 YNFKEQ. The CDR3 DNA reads TGTGCCAGCAGCCCCGGGACAGGACCCACCGGGGAGCTGTTTTTT. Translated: CASSPGTGPTGELFF.

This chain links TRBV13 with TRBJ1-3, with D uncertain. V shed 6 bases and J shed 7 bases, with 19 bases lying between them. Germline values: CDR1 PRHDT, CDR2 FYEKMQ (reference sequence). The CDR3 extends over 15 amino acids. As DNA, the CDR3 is TGTGCCAGCAGAGGTAGCGGGCATGGAATTAACACCATATATTTT. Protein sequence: CASRGSGHGINTIYF.

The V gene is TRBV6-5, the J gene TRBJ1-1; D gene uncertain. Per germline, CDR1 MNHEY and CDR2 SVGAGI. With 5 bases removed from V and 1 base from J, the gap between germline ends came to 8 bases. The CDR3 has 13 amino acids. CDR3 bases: TGTGCCAGCAGTCATCGAGGGAACACTGAAGCTTTCTTT. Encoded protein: CASSHRGNTEAFF.

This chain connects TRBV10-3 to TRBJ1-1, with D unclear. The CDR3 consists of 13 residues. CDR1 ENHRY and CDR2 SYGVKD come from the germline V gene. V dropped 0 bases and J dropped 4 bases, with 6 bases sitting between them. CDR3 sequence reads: CAISESGLTEAFF. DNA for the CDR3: TGTGCCATCAGTGAGTCGGGCCTCACTGAAGCTTTCTTT.

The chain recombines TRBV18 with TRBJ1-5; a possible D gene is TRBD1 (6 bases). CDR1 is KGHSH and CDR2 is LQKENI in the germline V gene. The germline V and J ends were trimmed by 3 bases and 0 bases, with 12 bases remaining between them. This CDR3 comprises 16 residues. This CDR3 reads CASSPFRTDSNQPQHF. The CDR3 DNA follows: TGTGCCAGCTCACCCTTTAGGACAGATAGCAATCAGCCCCAGCATTTT.

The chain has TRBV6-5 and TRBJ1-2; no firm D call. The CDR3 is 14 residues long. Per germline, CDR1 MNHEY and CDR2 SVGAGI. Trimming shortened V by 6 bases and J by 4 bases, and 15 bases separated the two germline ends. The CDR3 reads CASSPPGGVYGYTF. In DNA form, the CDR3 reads TGTGCCAGCAGCCCCCCCGGCGGAGTCTATGGCTACACCTTC.

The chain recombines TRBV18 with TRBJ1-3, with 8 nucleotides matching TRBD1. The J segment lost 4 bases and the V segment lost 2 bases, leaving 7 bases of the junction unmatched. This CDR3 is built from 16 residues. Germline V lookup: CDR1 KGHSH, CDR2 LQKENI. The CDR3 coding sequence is TGTGCCAGCTCACCAACCGCAGGGGGCTACGGAAACACCATATATTTT. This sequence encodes CASSPTAGGYGNTIYF.

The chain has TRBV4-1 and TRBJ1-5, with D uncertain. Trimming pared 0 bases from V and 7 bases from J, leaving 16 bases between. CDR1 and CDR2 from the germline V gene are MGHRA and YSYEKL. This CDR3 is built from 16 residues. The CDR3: CASSQEAALLGQPQHF. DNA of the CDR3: TGCGCCAGCAGCCAAGAAGCGGCCCTCCTAGGACAGCCCCAGCATTTT.

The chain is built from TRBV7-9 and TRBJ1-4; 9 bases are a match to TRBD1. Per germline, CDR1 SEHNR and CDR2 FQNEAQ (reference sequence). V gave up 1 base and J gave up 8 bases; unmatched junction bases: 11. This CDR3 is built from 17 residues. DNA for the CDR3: TGTGCCAGCAGCTTAGTCGGGCCCGGGACAGGGAAAGAAAAACTGTTTTTT. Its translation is CASSLVGPGTGKEKLFF.

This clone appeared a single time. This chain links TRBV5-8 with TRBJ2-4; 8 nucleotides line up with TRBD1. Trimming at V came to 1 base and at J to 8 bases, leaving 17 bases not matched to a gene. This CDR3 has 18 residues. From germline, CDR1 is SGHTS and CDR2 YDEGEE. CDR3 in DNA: TGTGCCAGCAGCTTGACGGAGACAGGGGCCTATAAGGGGGACATTCAGTACTTC. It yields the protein CASSLTETGAYKGDIQYF.

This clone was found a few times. Here the CDR3 DNA reads TGTGCCAGCAGTTTATGGCAGGGGAGTAGCAATCAGCCCCAGCATTTT. This gives the protein CASSLWQGSSNQPQHF. The rearrangement joins TRBV28 to TRBJ1-5, with D possibly being TRBD1 (6 bases). Germline V CDR1 and CDR2: MDHEN, SYDVKM. This CDR3 is built from 16 residues. V was clipped by 0 bases and J by 0 bases, with 9 bases between them.

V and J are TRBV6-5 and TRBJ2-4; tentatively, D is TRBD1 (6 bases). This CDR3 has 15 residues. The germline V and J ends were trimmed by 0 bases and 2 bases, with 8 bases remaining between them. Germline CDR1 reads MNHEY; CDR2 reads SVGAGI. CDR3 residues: CASSYSGGTKNIQYF. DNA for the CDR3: TGTGCCAGCAGTTACTCAGGGGGAACCAAAAACATTCAGTACTTC.